This TCR beta chain was obtained from a study of CD8 T cells in Susac syndrome (dated by TCRdb to the late 2010s). Background for the entire study: Of the Susac syndrome patients who were sequenced, six had clinically active disease and eight or nine were in clinical remission. At the time of blood withdrawal, Susac syndrome patients were either therapy-naive, taking corticosteroids (with some also receiving IVIg), or on IVIg alone. Repertoire sequencing was used to test whether CD8+ T cell activation and differentiation in Susac syndrome was antigen driven. The investigation overall reported the following: In the CD4+ T cell repertoire of Susac syndrome patients, clonal expansion was not detected. The study acknowledged that relatively few individuals were included in the TCR sequencing and HLA analysis.

RNA was extracted using the RNeasy kit, and roughly 0.45 to 1 ug of the RNA was reverse transcribed with random hexamers. The immunoSEQ multiplex PCR assay, which covers 54 Vbeta and 13 Jbeta segments, was used to amplify TCR beta CDR3 regions. PCR amplification bias was corrected by using a synthetic template baseline for primer optimization and computational correction. The paper's data handling went like this. Reads were annotated to V, D and J genes according to IMGT and were analyzed with immunoSEQ Analyzer, with only productive sequences retained. Clonality was calculated as one minus the Shannon entropy normalized by log2 of the number of productive unique sequences. For each patient and control, public and private clones were evaluated among the 100 most prevalent clones. Clones were defined as Susac-specific if absent from the healthy and MS cohorts, from roughly 1,100 published viral clones and from other ImmuneACCESS disease sequences. The public reads were reprocessed in TCRdb via fastp at Q25 and MiXCR, keeping in-frame beta chains. Rows merge per CDR3 protein into single entries with the most common DNA and genes. The V and J calls here are based on TCRdb, not the publication. The sample table contains approximately 180,000 distinct CDR3 sequences; only one count was recorded for 85% to 95% of them. 0.085% to 0.1% of the sample belongs to the ten largest clones.

A remark on this clonotype: It has no known antigen specificity. No much larger clone exists at a distance of one base, and base qualities are not known.

High-throughput TCR beta sequencing profiled peripheral blood CD8+ and CD4+ T cells from healthy donors, Susac syndrome patients and multiple sclerosis patients. Susac syndrome patients met recently defined diagnostic criteria for definite or probable disease. Bulk CD8+ and CD4+ T cells were purified by magnetic negative isolation, whereas CD8+ TEMRA cells were enriched by FACS. Blood was collected in EDTA tubes and processed within 24 hours, with PBMCs isolated through density gradient centrifugation. PBMCs intended for TCR sequencing were frozen in liquid nitrogen and were later thawed in a 37 degrees C water bath. The sorted or isolated CD4+, CD8+ and CD8+ TEMRA cells had a purity of 90% or higher. Via the germline V gene, CDR1 is MNHEY and CDR2 SVGAGI. The germline V end is reduced by 6 bases and the J end by 6 bases; junction bases left unmatched: 5. From cysteine to phenylalanine, the CDR3 is 13 amino acids long. This entry keeps only the CDR3 DNA: 39 bases, framed from base 1.

In this chain, TRBV6-5 is recombined with TRBJ1-2; TRBD1 agrees with 9 junctional bases. The clonotype comes from a human donor with Susac syndrome. The sequenced sample was CD4+ T cells from PBMCs. The sequenced DNA: TGTGCCAGCAGCGAACAGGGGGCTAATGGCTACACCTTC. The translation is CASSEQGANGYTF.